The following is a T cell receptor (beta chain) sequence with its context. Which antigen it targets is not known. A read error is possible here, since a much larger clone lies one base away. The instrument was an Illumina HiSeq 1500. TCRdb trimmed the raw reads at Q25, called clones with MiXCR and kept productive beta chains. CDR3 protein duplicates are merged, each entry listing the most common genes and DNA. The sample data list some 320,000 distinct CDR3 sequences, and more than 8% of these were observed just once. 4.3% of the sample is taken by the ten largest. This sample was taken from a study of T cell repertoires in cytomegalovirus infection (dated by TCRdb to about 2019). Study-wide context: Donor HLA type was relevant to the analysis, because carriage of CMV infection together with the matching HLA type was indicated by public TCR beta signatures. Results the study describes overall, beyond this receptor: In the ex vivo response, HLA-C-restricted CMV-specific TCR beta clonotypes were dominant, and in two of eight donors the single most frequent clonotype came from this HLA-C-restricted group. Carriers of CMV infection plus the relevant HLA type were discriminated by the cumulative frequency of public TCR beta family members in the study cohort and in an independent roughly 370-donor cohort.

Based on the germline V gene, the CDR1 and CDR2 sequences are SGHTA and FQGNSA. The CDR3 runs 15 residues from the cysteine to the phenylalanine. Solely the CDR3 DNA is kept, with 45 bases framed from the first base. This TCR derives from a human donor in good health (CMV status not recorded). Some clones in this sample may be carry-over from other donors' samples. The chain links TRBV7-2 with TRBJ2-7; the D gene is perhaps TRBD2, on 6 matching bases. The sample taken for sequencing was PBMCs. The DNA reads TGTGCCAACAGCTTAGTTGCTAGCGCCACCTACGAGCAGTACTTC. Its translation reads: CANSLVASATYEQYF.